This T cell receptor beta chain was recovered during a study of cytomegalovirus exposure and HLA in healthy donors. Amplification used 60 Vbeta primers and 13 Jbeta primers. Profiling relied on immunoSEQ multiplex PCR, and the TCRdb table lists in-frame clones only, not all of them. In all, the sample yields roughly 120,000 clones. CDR1 is SGHRS and CDR2 is YFSETQ in the germline V gene. V lost 0 bases and J 7 bases, leaving 11 bases between the germline ends. The CDR3 runs to 13 residues. Study-wide findings and caveats: An Asian-associated ancestry cluster reportedly showed fewer N-insertions than the roughly 700-donor mean in a later analysis. In a later analysis, compared with equally common non-associated chains, HLA-associated beta chains were more expanded.

A word on this clone: Its antigen is still unknown.

The receptor's source is a man under 40 in good health and CMV-seronegative. V is TRBV5-1 and J is TRBJ2-7; maybe TRBD1 (6 bases). The source material was PBMCs. The CDR3 DNA reads TGCGCCAGCAGCTTGGACAGGGTTTGGGAGCAGTACTTC. This encodes CASSLDRVWEQYF.